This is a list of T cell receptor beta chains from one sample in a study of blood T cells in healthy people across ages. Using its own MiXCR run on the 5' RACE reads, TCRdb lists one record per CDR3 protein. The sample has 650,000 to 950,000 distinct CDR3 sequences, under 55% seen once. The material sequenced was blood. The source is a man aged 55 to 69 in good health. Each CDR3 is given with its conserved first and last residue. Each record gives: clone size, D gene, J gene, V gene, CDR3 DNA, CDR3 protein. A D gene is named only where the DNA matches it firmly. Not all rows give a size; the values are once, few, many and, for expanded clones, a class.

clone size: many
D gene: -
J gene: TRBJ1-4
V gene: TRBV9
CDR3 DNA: TGTGCCAGCAGCGTAGGGGGGCAGACTAATGAAAAACTGTTTTTT
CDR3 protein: CASSVGGQTNEKLFF

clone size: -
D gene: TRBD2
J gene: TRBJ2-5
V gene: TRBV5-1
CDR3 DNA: TGCGCCAGCAGCCTCCCTCGGGGGGTTCGAGAGACCCAGTACTTC
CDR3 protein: CASSLPRGVRETQYF

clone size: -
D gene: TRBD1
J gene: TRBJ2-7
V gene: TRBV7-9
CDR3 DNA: TGTGCCAGCAGCTCCTCCGGGACAGGGACTACGGGGCAGTACTTC
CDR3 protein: CASSSSGTGTTGQYF

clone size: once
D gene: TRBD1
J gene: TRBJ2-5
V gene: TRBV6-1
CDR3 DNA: TGTGCCGGTAAACCGGGACAGGGGTACCAAGAGACCCAGTACTTC
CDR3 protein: CAGKPGQGYQETQYF

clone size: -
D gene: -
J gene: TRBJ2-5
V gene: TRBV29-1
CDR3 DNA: TGCAGCGCCGAGTCACCGGAGGGGGGCCCGGGGGAGACCCAGTACTTC
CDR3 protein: CSAESPEGGPGETQYF

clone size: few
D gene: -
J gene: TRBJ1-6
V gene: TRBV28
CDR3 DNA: TGTGCCAGCACTCCAAACCTGGGGTCACCCCTCCACTTT
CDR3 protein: CASTPNLGSPLHF

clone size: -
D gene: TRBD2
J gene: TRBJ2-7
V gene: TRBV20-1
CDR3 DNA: TGCAGTGCTAGGCATGGGCGGGAGACCCGGTACTTC
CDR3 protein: CSARHGRETRYF

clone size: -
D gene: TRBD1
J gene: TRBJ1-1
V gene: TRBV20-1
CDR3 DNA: TGCAGTGCTAGAGAAAGGGGGCAGGGGGCGGAGGAAGCTTTCTTT
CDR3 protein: CSARERGQGAEEAFF

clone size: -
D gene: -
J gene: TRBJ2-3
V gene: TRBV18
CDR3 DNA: TGTGCCAGCTCTCGAAGACAGGCGGGTTTCGCAGATACGCAGTATTTT
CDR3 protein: CASSRRQAGFADTQYF

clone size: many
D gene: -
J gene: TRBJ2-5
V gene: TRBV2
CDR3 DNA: TGTGCCAGCAGGGGAGGAGGGGAGACCCAGTACTTC
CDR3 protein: CASRGGGETQYF

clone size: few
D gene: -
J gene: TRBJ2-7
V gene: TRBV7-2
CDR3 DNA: TGTGCCAGCAGCCAAAATACCGGGACCCATCCCTACGAGCAGTACTTC
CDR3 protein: CASSQNTGTHPYEQYF

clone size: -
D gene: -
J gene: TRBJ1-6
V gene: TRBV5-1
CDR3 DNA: TGCGCCAGCAGCTTGACGGGAACCGCTGAAAATAATTCACCCCTCCACTTT
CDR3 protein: CASSLTGTAENNSPLHF

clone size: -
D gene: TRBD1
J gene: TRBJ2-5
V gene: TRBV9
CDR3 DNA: TGTGCCAGCAGCAAAGGGGACAGGCGCGAGACCCAGTACTTC
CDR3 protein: CASSKGDRRETQYF

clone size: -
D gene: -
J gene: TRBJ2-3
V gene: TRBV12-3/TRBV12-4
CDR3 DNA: TGTGCCAGCAGTTTAGTACATACGCAGTATTTT
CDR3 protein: CASSLVHTQYF

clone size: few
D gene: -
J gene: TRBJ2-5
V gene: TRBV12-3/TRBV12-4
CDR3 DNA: TGTGCCAGCAGCCAAATGGTCCAAGAGACCCAGTACTTC
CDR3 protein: CASSQMVQETQYF

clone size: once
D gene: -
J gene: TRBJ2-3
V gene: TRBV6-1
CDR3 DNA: TGTGCCAGTCGGCTCCAGGACTCTAGCACAGATACGCAGTATTTT
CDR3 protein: CASRLQDSSTDTQYF

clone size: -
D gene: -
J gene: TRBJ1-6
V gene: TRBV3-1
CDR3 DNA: TGTGCCAGCAGCGTTTCGGCCGGTAATCCCCTCCACTTT
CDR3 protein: CASSVSAGNPLHF

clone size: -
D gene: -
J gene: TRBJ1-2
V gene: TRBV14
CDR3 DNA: TGTGCCAGCAGCCGAGGGGCCTACGGCTATGGCTACGCCTTC
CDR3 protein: CASSRGAYGYGYAF

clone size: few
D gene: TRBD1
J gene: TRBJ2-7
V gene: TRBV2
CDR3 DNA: TGTGCCAGCAGTCGGGGACAGGGAGTCCACGAGCAGTACTTC
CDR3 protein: CASSRGQGVHEQYF

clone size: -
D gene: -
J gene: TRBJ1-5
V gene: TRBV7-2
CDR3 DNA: TGTGCCAGCAGCTTCCACCCAAATCAGCCCCAGCATTTT
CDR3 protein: CASSFHPNQPQHF

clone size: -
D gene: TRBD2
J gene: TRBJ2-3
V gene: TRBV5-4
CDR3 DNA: TGTGCCAGCAACCCCGGGGTTAGCGGGGCCACAGATACGCAGTATTTT
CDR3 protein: CASNPGVSGATDTQYF

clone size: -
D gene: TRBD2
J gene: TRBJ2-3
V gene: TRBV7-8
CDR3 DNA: TGTGCCAGCAGCTCCGGACTAGCGGGAGGTTATAGCACAGATACGCAGTATTTT
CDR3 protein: CASSSGLAGGYSTDTQYF

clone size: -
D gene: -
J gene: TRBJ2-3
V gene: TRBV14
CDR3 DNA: TGTGCCAGCAGCCAGGGGTGGGATACGCAGTATTTT
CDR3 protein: CASSQGWDTQYF

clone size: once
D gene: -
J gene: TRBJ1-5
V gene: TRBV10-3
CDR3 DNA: TGTGCCATCAGTGAGTTAGGGGCCGGCAATCAGCCCCAGCATTTT
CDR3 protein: CAISELGAGNQPQHF

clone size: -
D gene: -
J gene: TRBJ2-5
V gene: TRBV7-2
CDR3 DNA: TGTGCCAGCAGCACAGCAGGGTGGGAGACCCAGTACTTC
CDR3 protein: CASSTAGWETQYF

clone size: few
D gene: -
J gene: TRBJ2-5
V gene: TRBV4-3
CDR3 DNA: TGCGCCAGCTCGGCGGTTCGGGAAGAGACCCAGTACTTC
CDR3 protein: CASSAVREETQYF

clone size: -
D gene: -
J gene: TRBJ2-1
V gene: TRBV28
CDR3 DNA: TGTGCCAGCTTAGGATTTTCGAGCTCCTACAATGAGCAGTTCTTC
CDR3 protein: CASLGFSSSYNEQFF

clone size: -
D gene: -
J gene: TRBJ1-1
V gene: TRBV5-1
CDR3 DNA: TGCGCCAGCAGCTCCTACGGCGGAATGAACACTGAAGCTTTCTTT
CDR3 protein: CASSSYGGMNTEAFF

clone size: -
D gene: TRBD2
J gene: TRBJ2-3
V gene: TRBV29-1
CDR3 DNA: TGCAGCGTTGACCCTTGGGGCGGGGGGGCCATTCTTCGGACAGATACGCAGTATTTT
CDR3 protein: CSVDPWGGGAILRTDTQYF

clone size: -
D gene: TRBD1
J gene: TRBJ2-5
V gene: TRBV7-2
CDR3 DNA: TGTGCCAGCAGCCCGGTGGGACAGGGAGAGACCCAGTACTTC
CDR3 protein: CASSPVGQGETQYF

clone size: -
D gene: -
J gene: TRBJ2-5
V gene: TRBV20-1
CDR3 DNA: TGCAGTGCTAAGGGGGGGCGCGAGACCCAGTACTTC
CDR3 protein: CSAKGGRETQYF

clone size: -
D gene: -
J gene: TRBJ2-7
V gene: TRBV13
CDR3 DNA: TGTGCCAGCAGCCCAAACCCAACCCAGGGCGAAAGCTCCTACGAGCAGTACTTC
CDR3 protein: CASSPNPTQGESSYEQYF

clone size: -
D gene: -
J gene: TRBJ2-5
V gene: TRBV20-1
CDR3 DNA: TGCAGTGCGGCTCAGGTGCACCAAGAGACCCAGTACTTC
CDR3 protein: CSAAQVHQETQYF

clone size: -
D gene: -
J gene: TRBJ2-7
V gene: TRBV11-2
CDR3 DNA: TGTGCCAGCAGCAACCGGGGCAGGGGCATCTACGAGCAGTACTTC
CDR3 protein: CASSNRGRGIYEQYF

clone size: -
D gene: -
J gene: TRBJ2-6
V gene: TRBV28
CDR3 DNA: TGTGCCAGCAGCTTTCTCTCTGGGGCCAACGTCCTGACTTTC
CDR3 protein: CASSFLSGANVLTF

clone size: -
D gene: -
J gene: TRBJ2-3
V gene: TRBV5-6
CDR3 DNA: TGTGCCAGCAGATATGTCTCGGGGTCTAGACCCCGGAGCGCAGATACGCAGTATTTT
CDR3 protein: CASRYVSGSRPRSADTQYF

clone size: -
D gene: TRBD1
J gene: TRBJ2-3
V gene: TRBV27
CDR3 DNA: TGTGCCAGCAGCTGGACAGGGGCTTTTTCAGATACGCAGTATTTT
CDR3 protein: CASSWTGAFSDTQYF

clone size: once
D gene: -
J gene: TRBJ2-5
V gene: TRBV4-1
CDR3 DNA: TGCGCCAGCAGCCAAGATTACCCCGAGCATCAGACCCAGTACTTC
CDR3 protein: CASSQDYPEHQTQYF

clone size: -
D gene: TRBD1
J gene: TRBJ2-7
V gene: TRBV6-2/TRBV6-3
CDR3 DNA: TGTGCCAGCAGAAAACCGGGACAGGCCTACGAGCAGTACTTC
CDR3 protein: CASRKPGQAYEQYF

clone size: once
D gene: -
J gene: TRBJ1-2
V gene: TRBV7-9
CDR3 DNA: TGTGCCAGCAGCTTCACAGACCTTAACTATGGCTACACCTTC
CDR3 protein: CASSFTDLNYGYTF

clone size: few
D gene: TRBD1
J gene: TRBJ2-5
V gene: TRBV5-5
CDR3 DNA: TGTGCCAGCAGCCCGGACAGGGGGCGGGAGACCCAGTACTTC
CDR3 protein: CASSPDRGRETQYF

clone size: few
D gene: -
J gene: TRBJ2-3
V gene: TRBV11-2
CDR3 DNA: TGTGCCAGCAGCTTTGGGGTGGGCGATACGCAGTATTTT
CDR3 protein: CASSFGVGDTQYF

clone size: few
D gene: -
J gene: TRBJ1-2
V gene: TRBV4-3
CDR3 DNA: TGCGCCAGCAGCCAGATGACCCGGGGTGGCTACACCTTC
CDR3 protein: CASSQMTRGGYTF

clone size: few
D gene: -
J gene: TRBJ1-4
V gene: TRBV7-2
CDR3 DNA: TGTGCCAGCAGCTTAATGGTGGACACTGAAAAACTGTTTTTT
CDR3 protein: CASSLMVDTEKLFF

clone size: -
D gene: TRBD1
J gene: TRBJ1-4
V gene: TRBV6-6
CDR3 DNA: TGTGCCAGCAGTGACGGGACGACAGGGGTTGAAAAACTGTTTTTT
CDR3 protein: CASSDGTTGVEKLFF

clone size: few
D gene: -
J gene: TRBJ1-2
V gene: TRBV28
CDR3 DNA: TGTGCCAGCAGCGAAAACGGGGGATACTATGGCTACACCTTC
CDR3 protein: CASSENGGYYGYTF

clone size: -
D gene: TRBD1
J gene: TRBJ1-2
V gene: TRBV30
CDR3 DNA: TGTGCCTGGAGAGGGACAGTCAGGCTCTATGGTTACACCTTC
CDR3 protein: CAWRGTVRLYGYTF

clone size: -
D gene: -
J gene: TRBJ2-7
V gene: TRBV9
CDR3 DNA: TGTGCCAGCAGCGGAAGGGATCACCCCACCTACGAGCAGTACTTC
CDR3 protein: CASSGRDHPTYEQYF

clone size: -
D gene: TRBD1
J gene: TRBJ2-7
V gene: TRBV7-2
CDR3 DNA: TGTGCCAGCAGCCCGGGACAGGGCCCACCCTACGAGCAGTACTTC
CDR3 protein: CASSPGQGPPYEQYF

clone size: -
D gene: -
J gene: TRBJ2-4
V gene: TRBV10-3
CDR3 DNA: TGTGCCATCAGTGAGTCTGGGGGTAGAGCCAAAAACATTCAGTACTTC
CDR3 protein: CAISESGGRAKNIQYF